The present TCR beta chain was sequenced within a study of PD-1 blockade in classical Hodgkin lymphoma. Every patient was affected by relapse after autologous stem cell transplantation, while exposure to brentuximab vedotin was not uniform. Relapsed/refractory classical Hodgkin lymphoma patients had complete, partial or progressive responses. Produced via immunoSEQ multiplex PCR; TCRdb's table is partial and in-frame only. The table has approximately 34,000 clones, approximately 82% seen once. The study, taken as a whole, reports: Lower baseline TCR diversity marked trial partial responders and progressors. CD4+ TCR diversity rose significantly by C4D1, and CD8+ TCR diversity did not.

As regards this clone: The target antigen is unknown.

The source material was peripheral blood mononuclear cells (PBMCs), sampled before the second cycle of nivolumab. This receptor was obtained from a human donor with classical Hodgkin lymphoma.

The CDR3 DNA sequence: TGTGCCAGCAGACCCGCGGGAGAGACCCAGTACTTC. The encoded protein is CASRPAGETQYF. The chain joins TRBV2 to TRBJ2-5, with D perhaps matching TRBD2 (5 bases). Germline CDR1 reads SNHLY; CDR2 reads FYNNEI. There are 12 residues in the CDR3. V gave up 6 bases and J gave up 4 bases, with 9 bases separating them.